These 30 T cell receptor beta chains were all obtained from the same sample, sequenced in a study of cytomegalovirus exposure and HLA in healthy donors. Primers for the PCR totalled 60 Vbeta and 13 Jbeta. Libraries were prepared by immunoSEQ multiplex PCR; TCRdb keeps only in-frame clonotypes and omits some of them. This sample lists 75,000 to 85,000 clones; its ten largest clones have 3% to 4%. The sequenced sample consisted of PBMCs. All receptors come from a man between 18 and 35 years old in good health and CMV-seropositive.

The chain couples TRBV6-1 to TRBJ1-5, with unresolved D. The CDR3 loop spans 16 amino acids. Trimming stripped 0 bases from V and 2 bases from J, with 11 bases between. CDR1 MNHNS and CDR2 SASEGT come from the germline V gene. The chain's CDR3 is CASSEATGVGNQPQHF. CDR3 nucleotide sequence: TGTGCCAGCAGTGAAGCCACTGGTGTAGGCAATCAGCCCCAGCATTTT.

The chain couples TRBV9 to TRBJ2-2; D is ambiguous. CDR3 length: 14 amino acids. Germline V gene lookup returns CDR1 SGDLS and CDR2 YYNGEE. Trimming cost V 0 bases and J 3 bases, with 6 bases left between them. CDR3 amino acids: CASSVEYYTGELFF. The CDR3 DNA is TGTGCCAGCAGCGTAGAGTACTACACCGGGGAGCTGTTTTTT.

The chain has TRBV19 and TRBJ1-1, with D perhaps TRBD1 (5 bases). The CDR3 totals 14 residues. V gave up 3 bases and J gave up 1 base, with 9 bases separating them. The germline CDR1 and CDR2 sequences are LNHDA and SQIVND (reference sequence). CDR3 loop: CASSISGWNTEAFF. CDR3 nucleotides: TGTGCCAGTAGTATTTCAGGGTGGAACACTGAAGCTTTCTTT.

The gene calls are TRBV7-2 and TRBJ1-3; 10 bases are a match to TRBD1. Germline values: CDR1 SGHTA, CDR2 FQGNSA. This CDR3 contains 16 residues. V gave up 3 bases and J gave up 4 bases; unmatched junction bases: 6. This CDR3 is CASSFRQGAQGNTIYF. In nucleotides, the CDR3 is TGTGCCAGCAGCTTCAGACAGGGGGCGCAGGGAAACACCATATATTTT. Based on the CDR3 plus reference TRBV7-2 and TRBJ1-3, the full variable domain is GAGVSQSPSNKVTEKGKDVELRCDPISGHTALYWYRQSLGQGLEFLIYFQGNSAPDKSGLPSDRFSAERTGGSVSTLTIQRTQQEDSAVYLCASSFRQGAQGNTIYFGEGSWLTVV.

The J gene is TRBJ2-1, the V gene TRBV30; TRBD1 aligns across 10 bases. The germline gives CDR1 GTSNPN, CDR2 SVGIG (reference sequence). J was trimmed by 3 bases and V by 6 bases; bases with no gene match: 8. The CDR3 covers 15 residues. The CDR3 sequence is CACYLTGGLYNEQFF. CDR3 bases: TGTGCCTGTTACCTGACAGGGGGCCTCTACAATGAGCAGTTCTTC.

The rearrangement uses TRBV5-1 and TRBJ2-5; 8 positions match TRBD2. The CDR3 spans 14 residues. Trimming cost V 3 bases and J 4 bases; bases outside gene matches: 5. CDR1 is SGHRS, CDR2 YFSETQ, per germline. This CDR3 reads CASSYTGGPETQYF. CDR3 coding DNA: TGCGCCAGCAGCTATACGGGGGGGCCAGAGACCCAGTACTTC.

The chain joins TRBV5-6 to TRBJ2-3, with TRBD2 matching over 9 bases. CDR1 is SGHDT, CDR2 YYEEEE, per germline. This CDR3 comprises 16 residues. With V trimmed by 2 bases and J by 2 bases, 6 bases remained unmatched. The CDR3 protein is CASSFLLAGYTDTQYF. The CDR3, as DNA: TGTGCCAGCAGCTTTCTGCTAGCGGGATACACAGATACGCAGTATTTT.

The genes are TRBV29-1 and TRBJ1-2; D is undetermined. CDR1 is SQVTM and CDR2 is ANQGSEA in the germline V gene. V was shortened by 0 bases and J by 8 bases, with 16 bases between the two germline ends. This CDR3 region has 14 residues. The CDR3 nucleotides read TGCAGCGTTGAAGACGTAGGCGGCCTTAGAGGCTACACCTTC. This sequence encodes CSVEDVGGLRGYTF. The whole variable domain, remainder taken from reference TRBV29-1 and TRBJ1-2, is SAVISQKPSRDICQRGTSLTIQCQVDSQVTMMFWYRQQPGQSLTLIATANQGSEATYESGFVIDKFPISRPNLTFSTLTVSNMSPEDSSIYLCSVEDVGGLRGYTFGSGTRLTVV.

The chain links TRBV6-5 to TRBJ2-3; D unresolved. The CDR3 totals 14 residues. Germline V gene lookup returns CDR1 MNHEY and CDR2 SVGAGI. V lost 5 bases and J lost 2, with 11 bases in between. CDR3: CASSISAITDTQYF. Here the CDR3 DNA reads TGTGCCAGCAGTATATCCGCTATCACAGATACGCAGTATTTT.

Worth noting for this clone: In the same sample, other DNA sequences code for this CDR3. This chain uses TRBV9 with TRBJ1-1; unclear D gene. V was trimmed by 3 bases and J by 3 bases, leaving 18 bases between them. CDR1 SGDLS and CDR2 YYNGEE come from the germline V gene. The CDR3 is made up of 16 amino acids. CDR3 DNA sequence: TGTGCCAGCAGCGCCACAGTTACGGTCAAGGACACTGAAGCTTTCTTT. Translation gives CASSATVTVKDTEAFF.

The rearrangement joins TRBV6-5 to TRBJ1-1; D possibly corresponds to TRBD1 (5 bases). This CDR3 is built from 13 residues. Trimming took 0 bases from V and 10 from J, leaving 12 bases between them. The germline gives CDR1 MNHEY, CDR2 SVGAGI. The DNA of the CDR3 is TGTGCCAGCAGTTACTCGATGGGGGGGAGAGCTTTCTTT. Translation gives CASSYSMGGRAFF.

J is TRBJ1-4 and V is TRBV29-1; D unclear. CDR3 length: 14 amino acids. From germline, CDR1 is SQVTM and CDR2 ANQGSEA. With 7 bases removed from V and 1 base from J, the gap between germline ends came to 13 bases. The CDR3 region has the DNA TGCAGCGCCTCCTTAGGAGGAACTAATGAAAAACTGTTTTTT. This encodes CSASLGGTNEKLFF.

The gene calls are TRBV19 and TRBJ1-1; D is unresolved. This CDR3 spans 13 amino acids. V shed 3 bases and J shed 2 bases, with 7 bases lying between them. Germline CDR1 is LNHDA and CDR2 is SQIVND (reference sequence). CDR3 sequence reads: CASSMSPNTEAFF. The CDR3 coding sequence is TGTGCCAGTAGTATGAGTCCTAACACTGAAGCTTTCTTT.

DNA of the CDR3: TGTGCCAGCAGCCAGTACAGGGTACCGCAGTATTTT. It yields the protein CASSQYRVPQYF. This chain joins TRBV14 and TRBJ2-3; D might be TRBD1 (6 bases). Per the germline V gene, CDR1 is SGHDN and CDR2 is FVKESK. CDR3 size: 12 residues. V dropped 3 bases and J dropped 10 bases, with 11 bases sitting between them.

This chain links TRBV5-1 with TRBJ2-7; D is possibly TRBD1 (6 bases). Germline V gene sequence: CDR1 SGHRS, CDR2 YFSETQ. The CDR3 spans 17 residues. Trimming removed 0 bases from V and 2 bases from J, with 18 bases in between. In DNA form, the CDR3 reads TGCGCCAGCAGCTTGGGTCTTAGGGGGTACCAAGCCTACGAGCAGTACTTC. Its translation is CASSLGLRGYQAYEQYF.

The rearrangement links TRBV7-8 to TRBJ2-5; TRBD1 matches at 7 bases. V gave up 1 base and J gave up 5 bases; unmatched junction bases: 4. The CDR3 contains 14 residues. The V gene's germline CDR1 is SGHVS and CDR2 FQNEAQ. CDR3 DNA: TGTGCCAGCAGCTTAGGGGCCAGGGGGGAGACCCAGTACTTC. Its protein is CASSLGARGETQYF.

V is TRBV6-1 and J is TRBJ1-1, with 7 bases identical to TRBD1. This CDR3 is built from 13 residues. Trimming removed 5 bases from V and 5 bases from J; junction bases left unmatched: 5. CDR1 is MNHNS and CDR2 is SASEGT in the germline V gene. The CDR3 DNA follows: TGTGCCAGCAGTTTTACAGGGGTAACTGAAGCTTTCTTT. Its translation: CASSFTGVTEAFF.

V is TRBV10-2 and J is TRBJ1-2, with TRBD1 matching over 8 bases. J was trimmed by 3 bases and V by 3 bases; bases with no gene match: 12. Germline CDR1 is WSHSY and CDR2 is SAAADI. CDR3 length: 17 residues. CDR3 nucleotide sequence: TGCGCCAGCAGTGAAGGCAGGGGGCGCAGTCTACACTATGGCTACACCTTC. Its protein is CASSEGRGRSLHYGYTF.

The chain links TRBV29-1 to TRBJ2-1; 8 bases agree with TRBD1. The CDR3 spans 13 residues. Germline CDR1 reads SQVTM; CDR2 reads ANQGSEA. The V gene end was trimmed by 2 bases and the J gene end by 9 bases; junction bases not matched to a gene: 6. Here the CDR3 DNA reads TGCAGCGTTGAACGTGGGACAGGCCCTGAGCAGTTCTTC. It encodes CSVERGTGPEQFF.

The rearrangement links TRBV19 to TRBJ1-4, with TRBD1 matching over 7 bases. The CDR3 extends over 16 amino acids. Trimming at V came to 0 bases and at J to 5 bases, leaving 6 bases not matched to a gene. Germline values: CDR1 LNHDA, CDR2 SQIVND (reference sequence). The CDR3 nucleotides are TGTGCCAGTAGTATAGAAAGGGGGCGAATCAATGAAAAACTGTTTTTT. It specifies CASSIERGRINEKLFF. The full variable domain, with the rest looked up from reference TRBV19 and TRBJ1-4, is DGGITQSPKYLFRKEGQNVTLSCEQNLNHDAMYWYRQDPGQGLRLIYYSQIVNDFQKGDIAEGYSVSREKKESFPLTVTSAQKNPTAFYLCASSIERGRINEKLFFGSGTQLSVL.

CDR3 loop: CASSLDSISGRADTQYF. DNA of the CDR3: TGTGCCAGCAGCTTGGATAGTATCTCGGGCAGGGCAGATACGCAGTATTTT. The chain joins TRBV5-8 to TRBJ2-3, with D maybe TRBD1 (5 bases). V lost 0 bases and J 4 bases, leaving 18 bases between the germline ends. CDR3 length equals 17 residues. CDR1 and CDR2 (germline): SGHTS, YDEGEE. The full variable domain, in which reference TRBV5-8 and TRBJ2-3 provide the parts outside the CDR3, is EAGVTQSPTHLIKTRGQQATLRCSPISGHTSVYWYQQALGLGLQFLLWYDEGEERNRGNFPPRFSGRQFPNYSSELNVNALELEDSALYLCASSLDSISGRADTQYFGPGTRLTVL.

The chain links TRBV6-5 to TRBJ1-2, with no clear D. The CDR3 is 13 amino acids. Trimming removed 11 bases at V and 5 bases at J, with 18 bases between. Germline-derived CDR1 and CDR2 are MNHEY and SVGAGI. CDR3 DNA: TGTGCCTGCCGGGGAACGGGAAGATATGGCTACACCTTC. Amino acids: CACRGTGRYGYTF.

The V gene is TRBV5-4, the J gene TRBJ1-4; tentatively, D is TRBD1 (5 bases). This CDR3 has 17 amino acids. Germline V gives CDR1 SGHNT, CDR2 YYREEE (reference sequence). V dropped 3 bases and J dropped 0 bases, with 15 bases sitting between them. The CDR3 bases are TGTGCCAGCAGCTCAAAAGCCGGGGACTCAACTAATGAAAAACTGTTTTTT. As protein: CASSSKAGDSTNEKLFF.

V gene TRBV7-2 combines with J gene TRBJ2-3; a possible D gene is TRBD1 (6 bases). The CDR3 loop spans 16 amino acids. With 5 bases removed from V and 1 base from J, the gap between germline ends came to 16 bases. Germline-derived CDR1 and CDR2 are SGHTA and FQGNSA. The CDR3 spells CASSGSAGAGTDTQYF. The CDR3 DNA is TGTGCCAGCAGCGGGTCGGCAGGGGCAGGCACAGATACGCAGTATTTT.

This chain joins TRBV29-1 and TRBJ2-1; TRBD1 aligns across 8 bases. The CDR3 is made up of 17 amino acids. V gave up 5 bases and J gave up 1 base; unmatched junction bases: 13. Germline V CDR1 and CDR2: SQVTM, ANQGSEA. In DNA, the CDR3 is TGCAGCGTTTATGGACAGGGTATCCCCAGATCCTACAATGAGCAGTTCTTC. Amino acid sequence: CSVYGQGIPRSYNEQFF.

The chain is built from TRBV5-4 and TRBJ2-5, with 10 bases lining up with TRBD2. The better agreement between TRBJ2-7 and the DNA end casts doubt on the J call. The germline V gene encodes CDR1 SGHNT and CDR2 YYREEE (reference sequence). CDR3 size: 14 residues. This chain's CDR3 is CASSLRLAGDEQYF. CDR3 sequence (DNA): TGTGCCAGCAGCTTGCGGCTAGCGGGAGACGAGCAGTACTTC.

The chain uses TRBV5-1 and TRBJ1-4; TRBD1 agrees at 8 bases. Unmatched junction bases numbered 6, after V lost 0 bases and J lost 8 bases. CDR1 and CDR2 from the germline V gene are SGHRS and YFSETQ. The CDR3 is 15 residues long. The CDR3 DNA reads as TGCGCCAGCAGCTTGGGGCCAGGGGGCGGGGAAAAACTGTTTTTT. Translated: CASSLGPGGGEKLFF.

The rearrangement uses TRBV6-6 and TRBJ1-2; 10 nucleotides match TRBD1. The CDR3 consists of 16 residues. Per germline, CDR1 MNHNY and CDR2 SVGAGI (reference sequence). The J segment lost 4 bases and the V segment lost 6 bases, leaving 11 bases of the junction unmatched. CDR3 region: CASREDRGGFAYGYTF. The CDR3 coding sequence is TGTGCCAGCAGAGAGGACAGGGGGGGTTTCGCCTATGGCTACACCTTC.

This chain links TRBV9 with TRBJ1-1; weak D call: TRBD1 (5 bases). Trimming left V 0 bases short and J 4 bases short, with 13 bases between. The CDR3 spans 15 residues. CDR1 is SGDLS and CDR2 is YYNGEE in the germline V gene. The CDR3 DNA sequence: TGTGCCAGCAGCGTAGCGGTAAAGGGGTTCACTGAAGCTTTCTTT. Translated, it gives CASSVAVKGFTEAFF.

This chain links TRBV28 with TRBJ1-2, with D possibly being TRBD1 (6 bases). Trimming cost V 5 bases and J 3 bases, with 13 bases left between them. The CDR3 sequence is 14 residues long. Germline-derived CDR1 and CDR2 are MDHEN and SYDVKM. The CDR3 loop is CASSGIQGYYGYTF. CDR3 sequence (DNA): TGTGCCAGCAGTGGCATACAGGGATACTATGGCTACACCTTC.